The 20 T cell receptor beta chains below come from one sample, sequenced in a study of blood T cell repertoires in COVID-19. Data came from immunoSEQ multiplex PCR; TCRdb stores just in-frame clones and leaves some out. The data hold 200,000 or so clones, with 70% to 90% observed a single time. Input material: peripheral blood. These receptors were taken from a woman aged 40-49 years who had recovered from COVID-19.

The V gene is TRBV2, the J gene TRBJ2-1; TRBD2 matches at 13 bases. Germline trimming cut 5 bases from V and 0 bases from J; bases unmatched to any gene: 1. Germline lookup yields CDR1 SNHLY and CDR2 FYNNEI. The CDR3 extends over 16 amino acids. The CDR3: CASSRTSGSSYNEQFF. For the CDR3, the DNA is TGTGCCAGCAGTCGGACTAGCGGGAGCTCCTACAATGAGCAGTTCTTC.

The chain employs TRBV6-5 and TRBJ1-4; 7 positions match TRBD1. The CDR3 length is 15 residues. J was trimmed by 4 bases and V by 4 bases; bases with no gene match: 6. Germline V gene data show CDR1 as MNHEY and CDR2 as SVGAGI. The CDR3 loop is CASSLTGVVNEKLFF. CDR3 bases: TGTGCCAGCAGTTTAACAGGGGTTGTTAATGAAAAACTGTTTTTT.

V and J are TRBV7-2 and TRBJ2-5, with 7 bases matching TRBD1. The CDR3 contains 16 residues. Unmatched junction bases numbered 8, after V lost 0 bases and J lost 4 bases. In germline, CDR1 is SGHTA, CDR2 FQGNSA. The CDR3 reads CASSLAAHRGIETQYF. The CDR3 coding sequence is TGTGCCAGCAGCTTAGCTGCCCACAGGGGAATAGAGACCCAGTACTTC.

V and J are TRBV6-5 and TRBJ2-7; TRBD1 might be the D (5 bases). V lost 5 bases to trimming and J lost 1 base, with 6 bases between them. The germline gives CDR1 MNHEY, CDR2 SVGAGI. CDR3 size: 12 residues. The CDR3 here is CASSQGSYEQYF. CDR3 nucleotides: TGTGCCAGCAGTCAGGGATCCTACGAGCAGTACTTC.

The gene calls are TRBV18 and TRBJ2-3; D is undetermined. V was trimmed by 3 bases and J by 1 base, leaving 5 bases between them. CDR3 length equals 13 residues. Germline CDR1 KGHSH, CDR2 LQKENI. CDR3 coding DNA: TGTGCCAGCTCACCGTCGGGCACAGATACGCAGTATTTT. The encoded protein is CASSPSGTDTQYF.

This clone was counted between two and nine times. The chain joins TRBV9 to TRBJ2-2, with D perhaps matching TRBD1 (5 bases). This CDR3 contains 15 residues. Germline V gives CDR1 SGDLS, CDR2 YYNGEE. V was pared by 0 bases and J by 1 base, with 7 bases between. Here the CDR3 reads CASSVADRNTGELFF. The CDR3, as DNA: TGTGCCAGCAGCGTAGCCGACAGGAACACCGGGGAGCTGTTTTTT.

The chain couples TRBV18 to TRBJ1-1; TRBD1 might be the D (6 bases). V lost 0 bases to trimming and J lost 0 bases, with 11 bases between them. The CDR3 extends over 16 amino acids. Germline CDR1 KGHSH, CDR2 LQKENI. The CDR3: CASSPPGTPMNTEAFF. CDR3 nucleotide sequence: TGTGCCAGCTCACCACCGGGGACACCGATGAACACTGAAGCTTTCTTT.

J is TRBJ1-1 and V is TRBV6-5; possibly TRBD1 for D (6 bases). Trimming shortened V by 8 bases and J by 1 base, and 17 bases separated the two germline ends. The CDR3 loop spans 15 amino acids. Germline V CDR1 and CDR2: MNHEY, SVGAGI. The CDR3 spells CASLPPGGSNTEAFF. CDR3 DNA sequence: TGTGCCAGCCTACCCCCGGGGGGCTCGAACACTGAAGCTTTCTTT.

The rearrangement joins TRBV28 to TRBJ2-2; TRBD2 agrees at 8 bases. With 5 bases clipped from V and 4 bases from J, the junction kept 9 bases outside the gene matches. There are 16 residues in the CDR3. Germline V lookup: CDR1 MDHEN, CDR2 SYDVKM. CDR3: CASSPGLLAGTGELFF. DNA of the CDR3: TGTGCCAGCAGTCCGGGACTGCTAGCGGGCACCGGGGAGCTGTTTTTT.

This chain connects TRBV5-1 to TRBJ2-5; possibly TRBD2 for D (6 bases). Germline V gives CDR1 SGHRS, CDR2 YFSETQ. The CDR3 runs 18 residues. V dropped 0 bases and J dropped 1 base, with 19 bases sitting between them. The CDR3 DNA follows: TGCGCCAGCAGCTTGGCCCTCTCTAGCGCTGGGGTCCAAGAGACCCAGTACTTC. This gives the protein CASSLALSSAGVQETQYF.

This rearrangement joins TRBV7-2 to TRBJ2-6, with no clear D. Germline CDR1 SGHTA, CDR2 FQGNSA. The CDR3 contains 14 residues. The V and J ends lost 5 bases and 1 base respectively, with 6 bases between them. The CDR3 region has the DNA TGTGCCAGCAGCGAACATTCTGGGGCCAACGTCCTGACTTTC. Amino acids: CASSEHSGANVLTF.

This clone came up a few times. The chain is built from TRBV7-6 and TRBJ1-6, with TRBD1 identical over 10 bases. V trimming: 1 base; J trimming: 6 bases; junction bases outside the gene matches: 3. The V gene's germline CDR1 is SGHVS and CDR2 FNYEAQ. This CDR3 spans 16 amino acids. The CDR3 coding sequence is TGTGCCAGCAGCTTAGGGACAGGGGGGACTAATTCACCCCTCCACTTT. As protein: CASSLGTGGTNSPLHF.

The chain recombines TRBV24-1 with TRBJ1-5; 8 bases are shared with TRBD1. V gave up 10 bases and J gave up 7 bases; unmatched junction bases: 11. The V gene's germline CDR1 is KGHDR and CDR2 SFDVKD. The CDR3 has 14 amino acids. The CDR3 coding sequence is TGTGCCACAGGGCCAGGGGGCACAGAGCAGCCCCAGCATTTT. Translating it yields CATGPGGTEQPQHF.

The chain carries TRBV5-4 and TRBJ2-7; 8 positions match TRBD1. After removal of 0 bases from V and 4 bases from J, the junction contained 12 bases not matched to a gene. Germline CDR1 SGHNT, CDR2 YYREEE (reference sequence). The CDR3 runs 17 residues. The CDR3 DNA is TGTGCCAGCAGCTTGGAAGGACAGGGTTTGGGTTTGTACGAGCAGTACTTC. Its protein product is CASSLEGQGLGLYEQYF.

The rearrangement joins TRBV28 to TRBJ1-4; D uncertain. The CDR3 contains 15 residues. Germline V gene data show CDR1 as MDHEN and CDR2 as SYDVKM. V lost 6 bases and J 3 bases, leaving 14 bases between the germline ends. The CDR3 sequence: CASSRAGGPNEKLFF. CDR3 nucleotide sequence: TGTGCCAGCAGCCGAGCGGGCGGCCCTAATGAAAAACTGTTTTTT.

This sequence joins TRBV30 and TRBJ2-3, with TRBD2 matching over 12 bases. The CDR3 is 14 amino acids. Looked up from germline, CDR1 is GTSNPN and CDR2 is SVGIG (reference sequence). Losses at the gene ends were 4 bases for V and 5 bases for J; bases not matched to a gene: 4. CDR3 sequence: CAWTSGRAIDTQYF. CDR3 in DNA: TGTGCCTGGACTAGCGGGAGGGCCATAGATACGCAGTATTTT.

J is TRBJ1-5 and V is TRBV6-1; D is uncertain. CDR1 is MNHNS, CDR2 SASEGT, per germline. V lost 2 bases and J 0 bases, leaving 11 bases between the germline ends. The CDR3 sequence is 16 residues long. CDR3 nucleotides: TGTGCCAGCAGTGAAAAAGGATCGGGTAGCAATCAGCCCCAGCATTTT. Translation gives CASSEKGSGSNQPQHF.

The chain has TRBV7-5 and TRBJ1-5; no check of the table's D call, TRBD1, against the DNA was made. TRBV7-5 is reported as a pseudogene. The CDR3 has 16 amino acids. As DNA, the CDR3 is TGTGTCAGAAGCACCCAGGGGTTCTATAGCGATCAGCCCCAGCATTTT. This sequence encodes CVRSTQGFYSDQPQHF.

This chain connects TRBV5-1 to TRBJ2-6; TRBD2 aligns across 7 bases. Germline assignment: CDR1 SGHRS and CDR2 YFSETQ. J was trimmed by 2 bases and V by 0 bases; bases with no gene match: 11. The CDR3 is made up of 19 amino acids. CDR3 nucleotides: TGCGCCAGCAGCTTGGAGCGGGGAATGGGCTTTACTGGGGCCAACGTCCTGACTTTC. It translates to CASSLERGMGFTGANVLTF.

The V gene is TRBV5-6, the J gene TRBJ1-3; D gene ambiguous. In germline, CDR1 is SGHDT, CDR2 YYEEEE. CDR3 length equals 15 residues. Trimming left V 5 bases short and J 0 bases short, with 12 bases between. The DNA for the CDR3 is TGTGCCAGCAGTCTGGGCGCCTACTCTGGAAACACCATATATTTT. This codes for CASSLGAYSGNTIYF.